Here is one TCR beta chain with its context. These data come from a study of blood T cell repertoires in COVID-19. Study overall: In each case, the material was cDNA or gDNA derived from T cells, B-cell-depleted T cells, or PBMCs.

Germline V gene sequence: CDR1 SGDLS, CDR2 YYNGEE. The CDR3 contains 15 residues. The V segment lost 0 bases and the J segment 3 bases; nucleotides outside the gene matches: 1. The method was immunoSEQ multiplex PCR; TCRdb's version includes in-frame clones alone and lacks a portion of them. The repertoire holds 260,000 or so clones, with roughly four fifths as singletons. Residents of about 25 US areas, aged roughly 18 to 89 years, made up the participants. Exposed volunteers were people who met a COVID-19 case within 2 weeks before study entry. Sequencing input: PBMCs or T cells enriched from blood (not recorded which). The source of this sequence is a woman aged 40 to 50 who had been exposed to COVID-19. J is TRBJ2-2 and V is TRBV9, with 8 bases aligning to TRBD1. CDR3 in amino acids: CASSVAGQDTGELFF. The DNA of the CDR3 is TGTGCCAGCAGCGTAGCGGGACAGGACACCGGGGAGCTGTTTTTT.